The clone carrying this TCR beta chain appeared many times. This specimen belongs to a study of neurological immune-mediated disorders. TCRdb independently ran MiXCR on the 5' RACE reads; one entry per CDR3 protein. There are about 120,000 distinct CDR3 sequences in the sample; about 3.4% occur only once, and over 1% lies in the top ten. The V gene lost 5 bases and the J gene lost 7 bases, with 11 bases spanning the gap. The CDR3 is 13 residues long. The receptor comes from a woman in her thirties with multiple sclerosis. V usage is TRBV12-3 or TRBV12-4 and J usage is TRBJ2-2; TRBD2 is a possible D gene (5 bases). Sequencing input: PBMCs. The CDR3 nucleotides are TGTGCCAGCAGTCCCTCCCGGGACGGGGAGCTGTTTTTT. It yields the protein CASSPSRDGELFF.